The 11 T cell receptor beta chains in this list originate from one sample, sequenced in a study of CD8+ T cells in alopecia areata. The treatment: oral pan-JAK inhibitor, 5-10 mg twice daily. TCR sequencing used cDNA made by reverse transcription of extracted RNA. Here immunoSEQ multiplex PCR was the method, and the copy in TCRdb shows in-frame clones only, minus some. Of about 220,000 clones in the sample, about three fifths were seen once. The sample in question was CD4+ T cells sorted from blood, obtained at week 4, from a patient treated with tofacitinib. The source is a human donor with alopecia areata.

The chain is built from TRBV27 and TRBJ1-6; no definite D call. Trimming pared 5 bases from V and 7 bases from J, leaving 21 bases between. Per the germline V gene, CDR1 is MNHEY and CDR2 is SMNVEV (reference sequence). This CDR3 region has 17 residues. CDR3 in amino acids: CASSDLGPTLGNSPLHF. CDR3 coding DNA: TGTGCCAGCAGTGATCTTGGCCCGACCCTCGGCAATTCACCCCTCCACTTT.

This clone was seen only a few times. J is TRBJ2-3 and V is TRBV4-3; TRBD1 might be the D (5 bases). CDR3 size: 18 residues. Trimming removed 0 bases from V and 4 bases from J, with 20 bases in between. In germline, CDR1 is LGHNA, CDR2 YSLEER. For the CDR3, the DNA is TGCGCCAGCAGCCAAGATTGGGCGCCAGGGCAGTTTCCAGATACGCAGTATTTT. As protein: CASSQDWAPGQFPDTQYF.

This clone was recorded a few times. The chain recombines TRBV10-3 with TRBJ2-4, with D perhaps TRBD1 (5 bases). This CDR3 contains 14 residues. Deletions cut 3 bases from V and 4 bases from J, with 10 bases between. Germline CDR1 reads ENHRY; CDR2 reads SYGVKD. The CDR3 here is CAISEQVGKNIQYF. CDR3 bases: TGTGCCATCAGTGAACAGGTGGGGAAAAACATTCAGTACTTC.

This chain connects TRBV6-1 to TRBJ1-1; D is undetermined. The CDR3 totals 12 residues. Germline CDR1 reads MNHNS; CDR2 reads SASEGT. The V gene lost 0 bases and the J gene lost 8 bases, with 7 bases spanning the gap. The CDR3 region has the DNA TGTGCCAGCAGTGAAGCAAGGGTCGAAGCTTTCTTT. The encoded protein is CASSEARVEAFF.

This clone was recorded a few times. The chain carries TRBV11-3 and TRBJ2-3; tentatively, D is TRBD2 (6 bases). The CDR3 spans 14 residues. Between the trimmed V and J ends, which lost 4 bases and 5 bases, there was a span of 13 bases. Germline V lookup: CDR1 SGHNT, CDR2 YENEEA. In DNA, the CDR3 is TGTGCCAGCAGCTCGGGACTCCACGGAGATACGCAGTATTTT. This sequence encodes CASSSGLHGDTQYF.

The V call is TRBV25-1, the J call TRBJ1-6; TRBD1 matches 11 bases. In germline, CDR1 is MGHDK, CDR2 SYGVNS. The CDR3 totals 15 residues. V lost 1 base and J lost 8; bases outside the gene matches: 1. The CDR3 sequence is CASSEWTGGDSPLHF. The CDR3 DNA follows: TGTGCCAGCAGTGAATGGACAGGGGGCGATTCACCCCTCCACTTT. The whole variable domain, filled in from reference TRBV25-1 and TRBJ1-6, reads EADIYQTPRYLVIGTGKKITLECSQTMGHDKMYWYQQDPGMELHLIHYSYGVNSTEKGDLSSESTVSRIRTEHFPLTLESARPSHTSQYLCASSEWTGGDSPLHFGNGTRLTVT.

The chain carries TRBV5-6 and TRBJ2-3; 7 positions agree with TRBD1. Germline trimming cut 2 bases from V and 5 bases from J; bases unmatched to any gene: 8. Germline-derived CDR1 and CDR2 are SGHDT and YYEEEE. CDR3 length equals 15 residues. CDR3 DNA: TGTGCCAGCAGCTTTAAGGGGGCAAGGGGAGATACGCAGTATTTT. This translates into CASSFKGARGDTQYF.

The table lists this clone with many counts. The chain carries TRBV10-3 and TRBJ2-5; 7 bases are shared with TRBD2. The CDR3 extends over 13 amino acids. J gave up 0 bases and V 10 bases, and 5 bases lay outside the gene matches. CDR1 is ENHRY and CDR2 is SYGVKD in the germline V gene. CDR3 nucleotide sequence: TGTGCCACTACGGGAGGATACCAAGAGACCCAGTACTTC. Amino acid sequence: CATTGGYQETQYF.

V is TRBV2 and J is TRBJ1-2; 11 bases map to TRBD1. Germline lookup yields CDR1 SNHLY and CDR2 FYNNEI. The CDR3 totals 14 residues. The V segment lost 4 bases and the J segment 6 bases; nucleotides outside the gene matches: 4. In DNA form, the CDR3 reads TGTGCCAGCAGTGGGACAGGGGGCTGGGATGGCTACACCTTC. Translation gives CASSGTGGWDGYTF.

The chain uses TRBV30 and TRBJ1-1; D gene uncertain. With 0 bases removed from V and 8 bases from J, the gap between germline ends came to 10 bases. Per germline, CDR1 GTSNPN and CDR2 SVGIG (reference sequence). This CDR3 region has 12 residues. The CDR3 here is CAWSVIGREAFF. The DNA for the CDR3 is TGTGCCTGGAGTGTTATTGGCAGGGAAGCTTTCTTT.

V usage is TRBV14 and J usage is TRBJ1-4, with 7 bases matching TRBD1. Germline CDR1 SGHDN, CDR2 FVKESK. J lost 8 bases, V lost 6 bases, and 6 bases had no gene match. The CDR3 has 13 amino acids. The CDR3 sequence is CASRPQGEEKLFF. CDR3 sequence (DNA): TGTGCCAGCAGACCCCAGGGGGAAGAAAAACTGTTTTTT.